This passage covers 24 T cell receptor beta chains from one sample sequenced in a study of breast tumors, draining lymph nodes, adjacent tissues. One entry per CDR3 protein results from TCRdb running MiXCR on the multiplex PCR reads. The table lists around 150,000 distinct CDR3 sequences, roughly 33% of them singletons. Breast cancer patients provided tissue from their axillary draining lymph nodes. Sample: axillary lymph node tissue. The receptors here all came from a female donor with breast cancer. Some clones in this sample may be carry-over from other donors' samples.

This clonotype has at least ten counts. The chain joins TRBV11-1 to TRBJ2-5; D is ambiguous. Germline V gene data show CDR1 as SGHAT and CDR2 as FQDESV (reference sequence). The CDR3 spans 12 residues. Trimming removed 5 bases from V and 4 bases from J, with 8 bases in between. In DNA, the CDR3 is TGTGCCAGCAGCACCTGGGGAGAGACCCAGTACTTC. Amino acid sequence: CASSTWGETQYF.

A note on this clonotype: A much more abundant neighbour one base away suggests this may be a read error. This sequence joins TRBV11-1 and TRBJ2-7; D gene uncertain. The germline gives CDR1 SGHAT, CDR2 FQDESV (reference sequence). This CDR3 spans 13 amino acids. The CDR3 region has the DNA TGTGCCGGCAGCTTAACTACCAGTTACGAGCAGTGCTTC. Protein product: CAGSLTTSYEQCF.

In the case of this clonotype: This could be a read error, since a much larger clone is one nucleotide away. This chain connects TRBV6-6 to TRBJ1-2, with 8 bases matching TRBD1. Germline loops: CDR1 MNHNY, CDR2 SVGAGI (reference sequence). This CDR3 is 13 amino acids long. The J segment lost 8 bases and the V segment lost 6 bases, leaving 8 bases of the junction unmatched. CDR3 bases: TGTGCCAGCAGGCTCCAGGACAGGGCCGGCTACACCTTC. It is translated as CASRLQDRAGYTF.

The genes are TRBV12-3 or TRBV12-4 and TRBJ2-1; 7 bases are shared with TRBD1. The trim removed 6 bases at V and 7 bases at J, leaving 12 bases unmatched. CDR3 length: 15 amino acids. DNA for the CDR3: TGTGCCAGCAGCTCCCTGGACAGGTCCCATAATGAGCAGTTCTTC. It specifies CASSSLDRSHNEQFF.

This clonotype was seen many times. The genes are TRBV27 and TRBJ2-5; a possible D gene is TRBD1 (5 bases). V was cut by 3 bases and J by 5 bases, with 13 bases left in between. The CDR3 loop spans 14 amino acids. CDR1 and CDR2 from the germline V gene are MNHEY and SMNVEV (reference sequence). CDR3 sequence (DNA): TGTGCCAGCAGTTTCAGTGGGGCCGGGGAGACCCAGTACTTC. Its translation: CASSFSGAGETQYF.

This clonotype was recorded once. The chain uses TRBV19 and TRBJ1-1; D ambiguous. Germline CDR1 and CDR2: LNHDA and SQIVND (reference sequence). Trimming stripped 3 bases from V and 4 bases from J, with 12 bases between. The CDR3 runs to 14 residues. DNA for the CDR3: TGTGCCAGTAGTATTCGGACCCGGGCCACTGAAGCTTTCTTT. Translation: CASSIRTRATEAFF.

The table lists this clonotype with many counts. The CDR3 nucleotides are TGTGCCAGCAGCGAGATAGGAGGTCCTGGCTACACCTTC. Amino acids: CASSEIGGPGYTF. J is TRBJ1-2 and V is TRBV4-2; D not certain. Trimming removed 5 bases at V and 7 bases at J, with 14 bases between. The CDR3 totals 13 residues. CDR1 and CDR2 from the germline V gene are LGHNA and YNFKEQ.

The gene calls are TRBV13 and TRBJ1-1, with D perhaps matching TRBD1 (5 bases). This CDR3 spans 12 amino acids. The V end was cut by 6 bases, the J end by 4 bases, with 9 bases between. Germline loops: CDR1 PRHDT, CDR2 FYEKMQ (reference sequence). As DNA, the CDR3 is TGTGCCAGCAGTAGGGACTTCACTGAAGCTTTCTTT. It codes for CASSRDFTEAFF.

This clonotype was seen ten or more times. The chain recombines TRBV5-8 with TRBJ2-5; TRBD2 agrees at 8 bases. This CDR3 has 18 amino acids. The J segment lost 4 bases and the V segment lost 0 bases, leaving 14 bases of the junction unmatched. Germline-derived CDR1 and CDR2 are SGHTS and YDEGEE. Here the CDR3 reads CASSLAPLAVIGGETQYF. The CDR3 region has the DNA TGTGCCAGCAGCTTGGCCCCACTAGCGGTCATCGGGGGAGAGACCCAGTACTTC.

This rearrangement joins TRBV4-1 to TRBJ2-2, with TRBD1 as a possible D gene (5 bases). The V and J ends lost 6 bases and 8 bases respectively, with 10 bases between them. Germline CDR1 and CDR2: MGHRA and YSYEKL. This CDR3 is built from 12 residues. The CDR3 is CASRQERGELFF. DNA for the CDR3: TGCGCCAGCAGACAGGAGAGAGGGGAGCTGTTTTTT.

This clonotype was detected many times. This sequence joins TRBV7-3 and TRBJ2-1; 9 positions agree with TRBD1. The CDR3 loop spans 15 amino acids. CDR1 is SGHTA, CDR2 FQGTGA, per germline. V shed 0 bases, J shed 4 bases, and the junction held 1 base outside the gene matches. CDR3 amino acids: CASSLTGTGYNEQFF. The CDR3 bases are TGTGCCAGCAGCTTAACGGGGACAGGGTACAATGAGCAGTTCTTC.

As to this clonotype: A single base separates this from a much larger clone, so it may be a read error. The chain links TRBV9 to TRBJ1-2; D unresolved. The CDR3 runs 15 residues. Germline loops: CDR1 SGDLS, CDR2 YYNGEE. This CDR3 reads CASSVAASSSYGSTF. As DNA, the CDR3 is TGTGCCAGCAGCGTAGCGGCGTCCTCTAGCTATGGCTCCACCTTC.

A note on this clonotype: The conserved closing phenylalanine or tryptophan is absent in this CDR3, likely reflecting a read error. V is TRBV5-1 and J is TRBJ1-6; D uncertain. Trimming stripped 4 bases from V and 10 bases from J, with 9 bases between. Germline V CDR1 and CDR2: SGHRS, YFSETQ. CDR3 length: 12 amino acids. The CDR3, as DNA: TGCGCCAGCAGCGCCTTAGGCTCACCCCTCCACCTT. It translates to CASSALGSPLHL.

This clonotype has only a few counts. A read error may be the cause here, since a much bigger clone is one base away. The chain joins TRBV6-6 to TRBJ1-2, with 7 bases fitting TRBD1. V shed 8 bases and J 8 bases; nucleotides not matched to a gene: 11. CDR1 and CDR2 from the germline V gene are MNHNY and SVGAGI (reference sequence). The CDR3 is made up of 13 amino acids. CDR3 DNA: TGTGCCAGCCAGCAGGGGGATTGGAAGGGCTACACCTTC. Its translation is CASQQGDWKGYTF.

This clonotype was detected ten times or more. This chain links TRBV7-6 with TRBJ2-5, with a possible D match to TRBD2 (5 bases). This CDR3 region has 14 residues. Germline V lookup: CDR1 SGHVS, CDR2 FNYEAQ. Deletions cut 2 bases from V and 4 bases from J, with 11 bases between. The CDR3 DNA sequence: TGTGCCAGCAGCTTAAACCGGGCGGGAGAGACCCAGTACTTC. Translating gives CASSLNRAGETQYF.

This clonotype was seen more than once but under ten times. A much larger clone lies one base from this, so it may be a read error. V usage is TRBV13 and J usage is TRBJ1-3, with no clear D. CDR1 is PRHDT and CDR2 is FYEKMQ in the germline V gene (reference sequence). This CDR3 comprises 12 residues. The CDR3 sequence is CASARIGNAIYF. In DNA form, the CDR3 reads TGTGCCAGCGCCAGGATAGGAAACGCCATATATTTT. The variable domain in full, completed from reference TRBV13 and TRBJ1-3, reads AAGVIQSPRHLIKEKRETATLKCYPIPRHDTVYWYQQGPGQDPQFLISFYEKMQSDKGSIPDRFSAQQFSDYHSELNMSSLELGDSALYFCASARIGNAIYFGEGSWLTVV.

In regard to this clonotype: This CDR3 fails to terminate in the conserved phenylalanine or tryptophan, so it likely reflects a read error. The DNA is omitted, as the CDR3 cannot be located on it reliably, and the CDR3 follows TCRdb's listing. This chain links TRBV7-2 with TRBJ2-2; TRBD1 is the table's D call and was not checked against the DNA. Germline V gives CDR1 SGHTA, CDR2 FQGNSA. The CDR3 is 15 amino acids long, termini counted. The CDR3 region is CASNLGTGHPGELLL.

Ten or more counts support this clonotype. CDR3: CASSIMGGTQYF. The CDR3 bases are TGTGCCAGTAGTATAATGGGTGGAACGCAGTATTTT. This rearrangement joins TRBV19 to TRBJ2-3; D is undetermined. Trimming stripped 2 bases from V and 9 bases from J, with 9 bases between. CDR3 size: 12 residues. In germline, CDR1 is LNHDA, CDR2 SQIVND (reference sequence). Supplemented by reference TRBV19 and TRBJ2-3, the full variable domain reads DGGITQSPKYLFRKEGQNVTLSCEQNLNHDAMYWYRQDPGQGLRLIYYSQIVNDFQKGDIAEGYSVSREKKESFPLTVTSAQKNPTAFYLCASSIMGGTQYFGPGTRLTVL.

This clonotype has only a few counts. CDR3 region: CASGDVGEQYV. In DNA, the CDR3 is TGTGCTAGTGGGGACGTGGGGGAGCAGTACGTC. The genes are TRBV12-5 and TRBJ2-7; no definite D call. The CDR3 loop spans 11 amino acids. V shed 6 bases and J shed 7 bases, with 10 bases lying between them. Germline lookup yields CDR1 LGHNT and CDR2 FRNRAP.

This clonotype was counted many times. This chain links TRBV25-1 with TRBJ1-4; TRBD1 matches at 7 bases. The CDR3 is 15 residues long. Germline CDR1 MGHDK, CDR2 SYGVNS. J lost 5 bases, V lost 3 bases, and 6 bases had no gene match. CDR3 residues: CASSDPGQVNEKLFF. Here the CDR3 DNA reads TGTGCCAGCAGTGATCCCGGACAGGTGAATGAAAAACTGTTTTTT.

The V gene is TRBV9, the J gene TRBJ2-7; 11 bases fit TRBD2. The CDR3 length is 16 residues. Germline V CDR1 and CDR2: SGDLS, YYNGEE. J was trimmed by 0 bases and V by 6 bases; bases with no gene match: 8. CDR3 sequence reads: CASTLTSGVYSYEQYF. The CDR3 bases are TGTGCCAGCACCCTGACTAGCGGGGTTTACTCCTACGAGCAGTACTTC.

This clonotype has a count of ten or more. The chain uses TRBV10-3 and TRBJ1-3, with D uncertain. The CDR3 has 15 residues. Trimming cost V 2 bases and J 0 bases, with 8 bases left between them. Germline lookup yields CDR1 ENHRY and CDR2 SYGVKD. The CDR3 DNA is TGTGCCATCAGTGAGGCTCCAGGCTCTGGAAACACCATATATTTT. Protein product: CAISEAPGSGNTIYF.

The CDR3 sequence is CASGHGGGQYV. The CDR3 DNA reads TGTGCCAGCGGTCACGGCGGCGGGCAGTACGTC. The gene calls are TRBV6-6 and TRBJ2-7; D ambiguous. Trimming took off 8 bases at V and 9 bases at J, with 14 bases between the two ends. Germline assignment: CDR1 MNHNY and CDR2 SVGAGI (reference sequence). This CDR3 has 11 residues.

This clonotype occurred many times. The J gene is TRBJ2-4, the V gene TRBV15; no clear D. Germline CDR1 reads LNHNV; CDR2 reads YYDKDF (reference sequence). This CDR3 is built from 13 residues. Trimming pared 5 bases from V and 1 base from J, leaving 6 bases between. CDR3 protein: CATSVRAKNIQYF. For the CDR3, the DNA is TGTGCCACCAGCGTCAGGGCCAAAAACATTCAGTACTTC.